The 5 T cell receptor beta chains presented below share a single source sample, sequenced in a study of OX40 agonist ivuxolimab in advanced cancers. Using immunoSEQ multiplex PCR, the repertoire was profiled, and TCRdb retains in-frame clones only, with some absent. The sample contains more than 45,000 clones, about 90% of which appear only once. The source material was CD4+ or CD8+ T cells sorted from blood, sampled in a trial of the OX40 agonist ivuxolimab. These receptors came from an adult with an advanced solid tumor such as melanoma, head and neck, liver or kidney cancer.

The chain couples TRBV12-5 to TRBJ2-2; TRBD1 aligns across 8 bases. Per the germline V gene, CDR1 is LGHNT and CDR2 is FRNRAP. The CDR3 sequence is 15 residues long. Losses at the gene ends were 3 bases for V and 5 bases for J; bases not matched to a gene: 5. CDR3 residues: CASGFFRGLTGELFF. CDR3 nucleotide sequence: TGTGCTAGTGGTTTTTTCAGGGGGCTTACCGGGGAGCTGTTTTTT.

In its sample, this clone was seen once. V and J are TRBV27 and TRBJ1-3; no firm D call. Germline V gene sequence: CDR1 MNHEY, CDR2 SMNVEV (reference sequence). There are 15 residues in the CDR3. Between the trimmed V and J ends, which lost 7 bases and 2 bases, there was a span of 15 bases. The CDR3 DNA reads as TGTGCCAGCACCCAAGGCTGGGGTACTGGAAACACCATATATTTT. It codes for CASTQGWGTGNTIYF.

This clone was seen a single time. V gene TRBV2 combines with J gene TRBJ2-7, with 7 bases identical to TRBD1. The V and J ends lost 3 bases and 7 bases, in that order; junction bases with no gene match: 9. CDR3 length: 14 residues. Germline V lookup: CDR1 SNHLY, CDR2 FYNNEI. CDR3 coding DNA: TGTGCCAGCAGTGATCAAGGGGGCACGTGGGAGCAGTACTTC. Amino acids: CASSDQGGTWEQYF. Combining the CDR3 with reference TRBV2 and TRBJ2-7 gives the whole variable domain EPEVTQTPSHQVTQMGQEVILRCVPISNHLYFYWYRQILGQKVEFLVSFYNNEISEKSEIFDDQFSVERPDGSNFTLKIRSTKLEDSAMYFCASSDQGGTWEQYFGPGTRLTVT.

CDR3 sequence reads: CAWTQGFTGELFF. The DNA for the CDR3 is TGTGCCTGGACGCAGGGCTTCACCGGGGAGCTGTTTTTT. This sequence joins TRBV30 and TRBJ2-2; tentatively, D is TRBD1 (5 bases). Trimming pared 4 bases from V and 4 bases from J, leaving 10 bases between. The CDR3 sequence is 13 residues long. In germline, CDR1 is GTSNPN, CDR2 SVGIG (reference sequence).

The chain carries TRBV7-9 and TRBJ2-5; D not resolved. The germline CDR1 and CDR2 sequences are SEHNR and FQNEAQ (reference sequence). The V and J ends lost 8 bases and 5 bases respectively, with 12 bases between them. This CDR3 has 12 residues. The CDR3 coding sequence is TGTGCCAGCGGGGTTGGAGTTGAGACCCAGTACTTC. This encodes CASGVGVETQYF. Full variable domain (rest looked up from reference TRBV7-9 and TRBJ2-5): DTGVSQNPRHKITKRGQNVTFRCDPISEHNRLYWYRQTLGQGPEFLTYFQNEAQLEKSRLLSDRFSAERPKGSFSTLEIQRTEQGDSAMYLCASGVGVETQYFGPGTRLLVL.